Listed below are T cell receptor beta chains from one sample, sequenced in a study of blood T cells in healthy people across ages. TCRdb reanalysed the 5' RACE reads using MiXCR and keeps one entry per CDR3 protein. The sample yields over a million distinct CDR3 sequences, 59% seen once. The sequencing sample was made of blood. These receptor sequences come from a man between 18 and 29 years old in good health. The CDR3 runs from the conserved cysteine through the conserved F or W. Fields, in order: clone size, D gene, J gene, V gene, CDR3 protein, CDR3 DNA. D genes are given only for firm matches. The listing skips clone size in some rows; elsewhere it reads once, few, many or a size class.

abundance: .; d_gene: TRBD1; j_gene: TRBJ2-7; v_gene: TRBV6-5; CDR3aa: CASSYTGTGPYEQYF; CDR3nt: TGTGCCAGCAGTTACACTGGGACAGGGCCGTACGAGCAGTACTTC
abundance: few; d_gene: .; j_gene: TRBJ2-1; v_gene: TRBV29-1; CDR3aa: CSVEDSGWGVGWTHEQFF; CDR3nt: TGCAGCGTTGAAGATTCGGGCTGGGGAGTAGGTTGGACCCATGAGCAGTTCTTC
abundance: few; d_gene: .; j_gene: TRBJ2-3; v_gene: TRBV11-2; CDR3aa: CASSPRASRGPQYF; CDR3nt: TGTGCCAGCAGCCCAAGGGCGTCCCGGGGGCCGCAGTATTTT
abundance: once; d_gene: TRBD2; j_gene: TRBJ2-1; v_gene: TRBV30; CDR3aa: CAWSAGGEYNEQFF; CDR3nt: TGTGCCTGGAGTGCGGGAGGGGAGTACAATGAGCAGTTCTTC
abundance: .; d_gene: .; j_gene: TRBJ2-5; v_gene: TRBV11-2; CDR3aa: CASSPLPGPTQETQYF; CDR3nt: TGTGCCAGCAGCCCCTTACCGGGACCCACACAAGAGACCCAGTACTTC
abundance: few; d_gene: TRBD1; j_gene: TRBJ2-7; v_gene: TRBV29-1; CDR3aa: CSVERRTGGFYEQYF; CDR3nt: TGCAGCGTTGAAAGGAGGACAGGGGGCTTCTACGAGCAGTACTTC
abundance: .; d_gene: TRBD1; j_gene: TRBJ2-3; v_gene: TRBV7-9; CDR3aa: CAGQGSDTQYF; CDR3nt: TGTGCCGGACAGGGGTCAGATACGCAGTATTTT
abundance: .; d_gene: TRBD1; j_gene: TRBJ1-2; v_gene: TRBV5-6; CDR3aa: CASSRGGGQGYGYTF; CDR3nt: TGTGCCAGCAGCCGAGGGGGAGGACAGGGCTATGGCTACACCTTC
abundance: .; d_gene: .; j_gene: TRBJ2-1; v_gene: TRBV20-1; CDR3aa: CSARDQEQFF; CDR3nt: TGCAGTGCTAGAGATCAAGAGCAGTTCTTC
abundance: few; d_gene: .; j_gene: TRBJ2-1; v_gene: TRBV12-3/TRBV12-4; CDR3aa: CASSLAGGRDNEQFF; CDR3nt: TGTGCCAGCAGTTTAGCAGGGGGTAGAGACAATGAGCAGTTCTTC
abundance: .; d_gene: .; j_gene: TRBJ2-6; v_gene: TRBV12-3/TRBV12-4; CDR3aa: CASRRTGTPGANVLTF; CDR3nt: TGTGCCAGCAGACGTACAGGGACCCCTGGGGCCAACGTCCTGACTTTC
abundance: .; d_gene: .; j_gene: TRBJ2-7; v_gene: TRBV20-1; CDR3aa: CSARSGIRPHEQYF; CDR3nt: TGCAGTGCCCGCTCCGGGATCCGGCCCCACGAGCAGTACTTC
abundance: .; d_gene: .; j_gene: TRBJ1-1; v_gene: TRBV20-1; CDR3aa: CSAESDSMNTEAFF; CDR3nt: TGCAGTGCTGAGTCGGACAGCATGAACACTGAAGCTTTCTTT
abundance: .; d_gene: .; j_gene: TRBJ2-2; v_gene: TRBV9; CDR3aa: CASSVDLVENTGELFF; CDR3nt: TGTGCCAGCAGCGTAGATTTAGTGGAGAACACCGGGGAGCTGTTTTTT
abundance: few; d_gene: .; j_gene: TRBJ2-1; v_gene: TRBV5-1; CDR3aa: CASSLRSGPTNEQFF; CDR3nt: TGCGCCAGCAGCTTGCGGAGCGGCCCAACAAATGAGCAGTTCTTC
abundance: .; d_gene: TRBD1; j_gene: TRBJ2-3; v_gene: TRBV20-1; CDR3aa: CSASTGGGDTQYF; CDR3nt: TGCAGTGCTAGTACAGGGGGCGGAGATACGCAGTATTTT
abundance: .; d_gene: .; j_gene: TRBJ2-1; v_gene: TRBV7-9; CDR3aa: CASSPIPVGKENEQFF; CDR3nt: TGTGCCAGCAGCCCTATCCCCGTGGGTAAGGAGAATGAGCAGTTCTTC
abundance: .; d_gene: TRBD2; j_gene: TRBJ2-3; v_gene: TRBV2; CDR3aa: CASSEGRWGLASTDTQYF; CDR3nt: TGTGCCAGCAGTGAAGGAAGATGGGGACTAGCGAGCACAGATACGCAGTATTTT
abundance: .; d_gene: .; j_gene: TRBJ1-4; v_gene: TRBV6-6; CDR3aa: CASKGGTAREKLFF; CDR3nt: TGTGCCAGCAAGGGGGGGACGGCTCGGGAAAAACTGTTTTTT
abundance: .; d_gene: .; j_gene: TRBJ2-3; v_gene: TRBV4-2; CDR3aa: CASSERDGSFTDTQYF; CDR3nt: TGTGCCAGCAGCGAACGGGACGGATCTTTCACAGATACGCAGTATTTT
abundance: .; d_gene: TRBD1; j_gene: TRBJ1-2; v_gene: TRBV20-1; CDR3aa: CSASDRVYGYTF; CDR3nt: TGCAGTGCTAGCGACAGGGTCTATGGCTACACCTTC
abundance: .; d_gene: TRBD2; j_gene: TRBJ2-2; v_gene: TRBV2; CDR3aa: CASSDQRGETGELFF; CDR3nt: TGTGCCAGCAGTGACCAGCGGGGCGAGACCGGGGAGCTGTTTTTT
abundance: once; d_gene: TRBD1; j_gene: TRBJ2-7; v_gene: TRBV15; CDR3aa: CATSAPGQGSYEQYF; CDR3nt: TGTGCCACCAGCGCCCCGGGACAGGGGAGCTACGAGCAGTACTTC
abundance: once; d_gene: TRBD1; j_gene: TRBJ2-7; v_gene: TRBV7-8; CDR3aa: CTSSLFPNRGEGYEQYF; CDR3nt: TGTACCAGCAGCCTGTTTCCGAACAGGGGGGAAGGCTACGAGCAGTACTTC
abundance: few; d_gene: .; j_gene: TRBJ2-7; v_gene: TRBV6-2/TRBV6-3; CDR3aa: CASRAGAADFYEQYF; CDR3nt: TGTGCCAGCAGAGCAGGGGCAGCGGACTTCTACGAGCAGTACTTC
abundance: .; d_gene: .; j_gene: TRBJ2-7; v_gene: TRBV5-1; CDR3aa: CASSLAILADDYEQYF; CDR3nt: TGCGCCAGCAGCTTGGCCATCTTAGCGGACGACTACGAGCAGTACTTC
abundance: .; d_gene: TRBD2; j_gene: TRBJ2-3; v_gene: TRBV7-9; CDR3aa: CASSLVAAGGTDTQYF; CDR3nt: TGTGCCAGCAGCTTAGTGGCAGCGGGGGGCACAGATACGCAGTATTTT
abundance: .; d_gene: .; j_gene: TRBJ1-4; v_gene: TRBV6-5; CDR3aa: CASSYSRLINEKLFF; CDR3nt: TGTGCCAGCAGTTACTCGAGGCTGATTAATGAAAAACTGTTTTTT
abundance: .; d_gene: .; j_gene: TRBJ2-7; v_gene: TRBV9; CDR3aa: CASSVDGRTYEQYF; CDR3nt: TGTGCCAGCAGCGTAGACGGCAGGACCTACGAGCAGTACTTC
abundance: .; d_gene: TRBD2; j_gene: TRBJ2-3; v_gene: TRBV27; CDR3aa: CASRQQTSGGDTQYF; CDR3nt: TGTGCCAGCAGGCAACAAACTAGCGGGGGGGATACGCAGTATTTT
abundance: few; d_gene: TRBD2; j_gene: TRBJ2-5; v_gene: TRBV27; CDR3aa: CASSYLTSGRKTQYF; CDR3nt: TGTGCCAGCAGTTACTTGACTAGCGGGAGGAAGACCCAGTACTTC
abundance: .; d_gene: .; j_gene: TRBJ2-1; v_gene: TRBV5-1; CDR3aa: CASSLPGGVHNEQFF; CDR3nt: TGCGCCAGCAGCTTACCCGGGGGCGTCCACAATGAGCAGTTCTTC
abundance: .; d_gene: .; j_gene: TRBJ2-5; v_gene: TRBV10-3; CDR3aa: CAISGQIQETQYF; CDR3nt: TGTGCCATCAGTGGACAGATCCAAGAGACCCAGTACTTC
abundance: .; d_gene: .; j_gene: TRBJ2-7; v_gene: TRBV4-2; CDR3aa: CASSQSWSSQYEQYF; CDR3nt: TGTGCCAGCAGCCAATCTTGGTCCTCCCAGTACGAGCAGTACTTC
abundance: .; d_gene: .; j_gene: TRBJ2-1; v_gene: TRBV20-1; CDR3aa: CSASGGLENEQFF; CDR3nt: TGCAGTGCTAGTGGGGGGCTCGAGAATGAGCAGTTCTTC
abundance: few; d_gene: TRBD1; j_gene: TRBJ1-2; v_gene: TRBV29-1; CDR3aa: CSATFSTGDPSGYTF; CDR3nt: TGCAGCGCCACTTTCTCTACAGGGGATCCGTCTGGCTACACCTTC
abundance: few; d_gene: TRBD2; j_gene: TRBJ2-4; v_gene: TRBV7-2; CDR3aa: CASSSQREQFGEQYF; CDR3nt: TGTGCCAGCAGCTCCCAGCGGGAGCAATTCGGGGAGCAGTACTTC
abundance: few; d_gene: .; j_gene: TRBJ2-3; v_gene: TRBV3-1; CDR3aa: CASSRNAVSTDTQYF; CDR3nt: TGTGCCAGCAGCCGAAACGCTGTGAGCACAGATACGCAGTATTTT
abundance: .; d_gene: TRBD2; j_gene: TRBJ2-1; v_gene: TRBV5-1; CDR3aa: CASSLGPLAGGTSYNEQFF; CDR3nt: TGCGCCAGCAGCTTGGGGCCCCTAGCGGGAGGGACCTCCTACAATGAGCAGTTCTTC
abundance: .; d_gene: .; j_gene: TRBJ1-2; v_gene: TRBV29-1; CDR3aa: CSALANYGYTF; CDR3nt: TGCAGCGCTCTAGCGAACTATGGCTACACCTTC
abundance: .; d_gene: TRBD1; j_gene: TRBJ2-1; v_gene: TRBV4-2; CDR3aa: CASSQLEQGNEQFF; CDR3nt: TGTGCCAGCAGCCAACTCGAACAGGGGAATGAGCAGTTCTTC
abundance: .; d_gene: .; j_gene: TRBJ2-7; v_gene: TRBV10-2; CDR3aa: CASIGLAAGRYEQYF; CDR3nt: TGCGCCAGCATAGGATTAGCGGCAGGCCGCTACGAGCAGTACTTC
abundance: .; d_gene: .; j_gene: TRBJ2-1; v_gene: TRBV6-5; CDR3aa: CASSYSADTDYNEQFF; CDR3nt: TGTGCCAGCAGTTACTCCGCAGACACAGACTACAATGAGCAGTTCTTC
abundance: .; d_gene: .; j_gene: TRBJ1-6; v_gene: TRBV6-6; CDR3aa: CASSYSVQNSPLHF; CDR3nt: TGTGCCAGCAGTTACTCTGTACAGAACTCACCCCTCCACTTT
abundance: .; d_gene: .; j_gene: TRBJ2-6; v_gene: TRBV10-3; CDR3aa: CAIRTWANVLTF; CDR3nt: TGTGCCATCCGAACCTGGGCCAACGTCCTGACTTTC
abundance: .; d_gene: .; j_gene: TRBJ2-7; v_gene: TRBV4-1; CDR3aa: CASSQRISGSYEQYF; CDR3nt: TGCGCCAGCAGCCAACGGATTAGCGGCTCCTACGAGCAGTACTTC